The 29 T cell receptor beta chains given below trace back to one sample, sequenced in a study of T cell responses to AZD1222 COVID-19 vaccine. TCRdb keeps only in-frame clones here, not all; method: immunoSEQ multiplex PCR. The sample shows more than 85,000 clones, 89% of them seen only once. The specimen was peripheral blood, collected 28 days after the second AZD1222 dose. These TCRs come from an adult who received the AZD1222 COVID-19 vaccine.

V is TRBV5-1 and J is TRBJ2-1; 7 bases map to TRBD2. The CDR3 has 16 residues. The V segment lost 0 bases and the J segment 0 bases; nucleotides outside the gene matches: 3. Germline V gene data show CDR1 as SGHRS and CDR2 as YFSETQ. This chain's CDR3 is CASSLGAGSSYNEQFF. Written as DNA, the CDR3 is TGCGCCAGCAGCTTGGGAGCGGGGAGCTCCTACAATGAGCAGTTCTTC.

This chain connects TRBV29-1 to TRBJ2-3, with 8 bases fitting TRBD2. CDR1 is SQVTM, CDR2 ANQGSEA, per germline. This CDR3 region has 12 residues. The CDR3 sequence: CAAGEATDTQYF. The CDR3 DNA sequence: TGCGCAGCGGGGGAGGCCACAGATACGCAGTATTTT.

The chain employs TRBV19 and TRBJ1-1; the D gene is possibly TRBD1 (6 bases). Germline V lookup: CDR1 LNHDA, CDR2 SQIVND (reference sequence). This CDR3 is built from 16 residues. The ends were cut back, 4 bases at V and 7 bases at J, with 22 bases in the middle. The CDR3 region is CASSTRLRGAQGEAFF. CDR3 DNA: TGTGCCAGTAGTACCCGACTGCGGGGGGCTCAAGGTGAAGCTTTCTTT.

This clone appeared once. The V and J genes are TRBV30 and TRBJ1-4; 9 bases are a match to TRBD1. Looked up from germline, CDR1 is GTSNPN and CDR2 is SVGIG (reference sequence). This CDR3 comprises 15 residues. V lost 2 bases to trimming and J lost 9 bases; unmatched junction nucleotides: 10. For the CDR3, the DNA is TGTGCCTGGAGTCACGGGGGACAGGGAGGGCAAAAACTGTTTTTT. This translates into CAWSHGGQGGQKLFF. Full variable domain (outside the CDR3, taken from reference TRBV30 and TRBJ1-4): SQTIHQWPATLVQPVGSPLSLECTVEGTSNPNLYWYRQAAGRGLQLLFYSVGIGQISSEVPQNLSASRPQDRQFILSSKKLLLSDSGFYLCAWSHGGQGGQKLFFGSGTQLSVL.

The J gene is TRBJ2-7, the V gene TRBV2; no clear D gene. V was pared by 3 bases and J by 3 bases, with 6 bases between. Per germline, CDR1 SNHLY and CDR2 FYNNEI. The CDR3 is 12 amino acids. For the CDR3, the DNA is TGTGCCAGCAGTGAGAGCAGCTACGAGCAGTACTTC. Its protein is CASSESSYEQYF.

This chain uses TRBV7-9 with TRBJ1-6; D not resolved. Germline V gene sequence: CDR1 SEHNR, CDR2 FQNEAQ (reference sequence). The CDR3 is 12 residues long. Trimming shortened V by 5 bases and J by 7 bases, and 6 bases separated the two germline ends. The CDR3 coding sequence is TGTGCCAGCAGCCGAACGAATTCACCCCTCCACTTT. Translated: CASSRTNSPLHF.

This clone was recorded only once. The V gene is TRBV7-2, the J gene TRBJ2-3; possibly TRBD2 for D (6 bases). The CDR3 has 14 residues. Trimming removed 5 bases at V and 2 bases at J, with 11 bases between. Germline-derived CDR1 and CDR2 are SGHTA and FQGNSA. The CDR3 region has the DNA TGTGCCAGCAGCCCTAGCGCGTACACAGATACGCAGTATTTT. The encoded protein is CASSPSAYTDTQYF.

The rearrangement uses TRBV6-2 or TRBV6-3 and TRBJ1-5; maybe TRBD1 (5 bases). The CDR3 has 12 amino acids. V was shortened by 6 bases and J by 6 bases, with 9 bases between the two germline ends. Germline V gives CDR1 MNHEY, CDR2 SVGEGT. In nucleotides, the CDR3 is TGTGCCAGCAGCTGGGGCGGTCAGCCCCAGCATTTT. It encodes CASSWGGQPQHF.

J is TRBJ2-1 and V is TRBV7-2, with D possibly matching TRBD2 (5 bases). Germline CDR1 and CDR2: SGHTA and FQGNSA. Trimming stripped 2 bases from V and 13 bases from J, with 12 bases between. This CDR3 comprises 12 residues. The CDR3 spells CASSLLSGAQFF. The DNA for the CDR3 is TGTGCCAGCAGCTTACTCAGCGGAGCCCAGTTCTTC.

The CDR3 DNA reads as TGTGCCAGCAGCCCCCCCAGCGGGAGGATGAATGAGCAGTTCTTC. Protein sequence: CASSPPSGRMNEQFF. The rearrangement uses TRBV7-9 and TRBJ2-1; 9 positions agree with TRBD2. In germline, CDR1 is SEHNR, CDR2 FQNEAQ (reference sequence). The V segment lost 5 bases and the J segment 7 bases; nucleotides outside the gene matches: 9. The CDR3 runs 15 residues.

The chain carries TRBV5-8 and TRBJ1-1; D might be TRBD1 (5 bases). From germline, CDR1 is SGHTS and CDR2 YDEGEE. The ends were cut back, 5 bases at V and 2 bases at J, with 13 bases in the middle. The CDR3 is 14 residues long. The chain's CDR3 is CASSIKRGNTEAFF. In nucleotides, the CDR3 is TGTGCCAGCAGTATTAAGAGGGGAAACACTGAAGCTTTCTTT.

The CDR3 spells CSVNLGSGNNEQFF. CDR3 coding DNA: TGCAGCGTTAATCTTGGTAGCGGGAACAATGAGCAGTTCTTC. This sequence joins TRBV29-1 and TRBJ2-1; the match to TRBD2 covers 8 bases. The germline V gene encodes CDR1 SQVTM and CDR2 ANQGSEA. The CDR3 runs 14 residues. The V and J ends lost 5 bases and 5 bases, in that order; junction bases with no gene match: 8.

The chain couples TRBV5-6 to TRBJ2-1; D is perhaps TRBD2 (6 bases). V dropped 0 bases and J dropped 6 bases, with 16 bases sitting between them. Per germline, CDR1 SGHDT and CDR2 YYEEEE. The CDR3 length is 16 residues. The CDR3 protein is CASSLGVPSVGNEQFF. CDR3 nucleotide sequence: TGTGCCAGCAGCTTGGGTGTGCCTAGCGTGGGCAATGAGCAGTTCTTC.

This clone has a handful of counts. This CDR3 is CARTSGRENEQFF. CDR3 in DNA: TGTGCCAGGACTAGCGGGAGGGAGAATGAGCAGTTCTTC. The chain recombines TRBV6-5 with TRBJ2-1, with TRBD2 matching over 14 bases. The CDR3 extends over 13 amino acids. The germline V gene encodes CDR1 MNHEY and CDR2 SVGAGI. V was clipped by 9 bases and J by 7 bases; unmatched bases: 2.

This chain's CDR3 is CASRLGIPCGRAYEQYF. The DNA of the CDR3 is TGTGCAAGTCGCTTAGGCATACCTTGCGGGAGGGCCTACGAGCAGTACTTC. The chain joins TRBV12-2 to TRBJ2-7; TRBD2 reflects the table's D call only, with no check against the DNA. TRBV12-2 is a listed pseudogene. The CDR3 totals 17 residues.

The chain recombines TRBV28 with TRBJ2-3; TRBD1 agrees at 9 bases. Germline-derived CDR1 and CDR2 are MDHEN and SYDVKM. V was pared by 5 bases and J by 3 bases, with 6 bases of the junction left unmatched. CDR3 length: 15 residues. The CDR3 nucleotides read TGTGCCAGCAGTGTACCGGACAGGGGAACAGATACGCAGTATTTT. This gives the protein CASSVPDRGTDTQYF.

CDR3 nucleotides: TGTGCCAGCAGCCCCGGGACTCCCGAGCAGTACTTC. Amino acid sequence: CASSPGTPEQYF. This chain joins TRBV11-2 and TRBJ2-7; possible D gene TRBD2, 6 bases. The CDR3 is 12 amino acids. Germline-derived CDR1 and CDR2 are SGHAT and FQNNGV. V was shortened by 5 bases and J by 6 bases, with 11 bases between the two germline ends.

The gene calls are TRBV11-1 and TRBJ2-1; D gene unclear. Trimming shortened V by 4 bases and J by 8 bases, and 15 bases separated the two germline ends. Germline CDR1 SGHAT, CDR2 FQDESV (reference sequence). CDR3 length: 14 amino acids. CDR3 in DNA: TGTGCCAGCAGCTCAGAGCTATTTCTCGATGAGCAGTTCTTC. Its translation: CASSSELFLDEQFF.

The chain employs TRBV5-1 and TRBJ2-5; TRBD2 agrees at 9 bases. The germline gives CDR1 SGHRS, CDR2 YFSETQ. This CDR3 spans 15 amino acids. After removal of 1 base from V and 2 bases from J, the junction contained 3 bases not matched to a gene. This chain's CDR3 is CASSLRLAGQETQYF. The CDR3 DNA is TGCGCCAGCAGCTTGAGGCTAGCGGGACAAGAGACCCAGTACTTC.

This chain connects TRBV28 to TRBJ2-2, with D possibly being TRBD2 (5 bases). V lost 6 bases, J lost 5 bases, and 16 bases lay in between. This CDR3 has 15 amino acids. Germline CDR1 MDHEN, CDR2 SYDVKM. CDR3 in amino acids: CASSPGGRGTGELFF. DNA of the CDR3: TGTGCCAGCAGCCCCGGAGGCCGAGGGACCGGGGAGCTGTTTTTT.

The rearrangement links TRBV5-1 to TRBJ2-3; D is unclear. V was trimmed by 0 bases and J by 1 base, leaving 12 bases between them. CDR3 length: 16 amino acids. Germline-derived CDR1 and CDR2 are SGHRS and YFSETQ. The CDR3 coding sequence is TGCGCCAGCAGCTTGGGGGCCCTTAGAGGCACAGATACGCAGTATTTT. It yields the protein CASSLGALRGTDTQYF.

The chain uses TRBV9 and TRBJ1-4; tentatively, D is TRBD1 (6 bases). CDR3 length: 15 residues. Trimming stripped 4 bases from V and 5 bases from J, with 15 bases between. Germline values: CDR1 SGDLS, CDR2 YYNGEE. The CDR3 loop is CASSSTGLYNEKLFF. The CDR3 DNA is TGTGCCAGCAGCTCAACAGGGCTGTACAATGAAAAACTGTTTTTT.

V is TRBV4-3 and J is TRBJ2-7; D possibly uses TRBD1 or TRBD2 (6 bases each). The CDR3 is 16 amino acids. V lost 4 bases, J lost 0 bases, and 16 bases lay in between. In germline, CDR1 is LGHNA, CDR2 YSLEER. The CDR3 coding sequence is TGCGCCAGCAGCCGAAAGGGGGGAGCGTTCTCCTACGAGCAGTACTTC. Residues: CASSRKGGAFSYEQYF.

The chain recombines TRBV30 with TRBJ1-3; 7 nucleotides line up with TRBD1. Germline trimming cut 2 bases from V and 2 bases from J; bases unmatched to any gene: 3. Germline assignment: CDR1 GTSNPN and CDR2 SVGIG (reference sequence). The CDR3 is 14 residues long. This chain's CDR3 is CAWSRDSTGNTIYF. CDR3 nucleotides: TGTGCCTGGAGTAGGGACAGCACTGGAAACACCATATATTTT. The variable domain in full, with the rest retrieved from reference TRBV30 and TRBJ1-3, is SQTIHQWPATLVQPVGSPLSLECTVEGTSNPNLYWYRQAAGRGLQLLFYSVGIGQISSEVPQNLSASRPQDRQFILSSKKLLLSDSGFYLCAWSRDSTGNTIYFGEGSWLTVV.

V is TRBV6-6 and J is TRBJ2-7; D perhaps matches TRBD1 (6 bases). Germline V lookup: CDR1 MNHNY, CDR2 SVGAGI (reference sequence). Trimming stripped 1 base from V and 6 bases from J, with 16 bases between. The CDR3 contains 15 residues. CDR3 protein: CASSYLSREGGEQYF. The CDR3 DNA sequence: TGTGCCAGCAGTTACTTGTCTCGGGAAGGGGGCGAGCAGTACTTC.

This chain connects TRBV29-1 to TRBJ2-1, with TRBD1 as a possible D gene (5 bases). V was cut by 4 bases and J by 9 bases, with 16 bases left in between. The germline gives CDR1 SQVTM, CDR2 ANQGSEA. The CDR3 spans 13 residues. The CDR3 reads CSVVAEPGIEQFF. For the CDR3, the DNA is TGCAGCGTTGTGGCGGAACCAGGGATTGAGCAGTTCTTC.

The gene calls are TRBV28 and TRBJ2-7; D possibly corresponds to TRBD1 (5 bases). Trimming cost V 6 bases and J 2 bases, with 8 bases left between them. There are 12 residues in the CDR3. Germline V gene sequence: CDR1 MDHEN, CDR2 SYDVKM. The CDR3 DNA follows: TGTGCCAGCAGAGGGGCGACCTACGAGCAGTACTTC. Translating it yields CASRGATYEQYF. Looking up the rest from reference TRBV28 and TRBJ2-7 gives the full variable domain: DVKVTQSSRYLVKRTGEKVFLECVQDMDHENMFWYRQDPGLGLRLIYFSYDVKMKEKGDIPEGYSVSREKKERFSLILESASTNQTSMYLCASRGATYEQYFGPGTRLTVT.

Here the CDR3 reads CASSPYRAGANVLTF. In nucleotides, the CDR3 is TGTGCCAGCAGTCCCTACAGGGCCGGGGCCAACGTCCTGACTTTC. The chain carries TRBV6-2 or TRBV6-3 and TRBJ2-6; a weak D match, TRBD1 (6 bases). The CDR3 has 15 residues. The ends were cut back, 5 bases at V and 4 bases at J, with 12 bases in the middle. In germline, CDR1 is MNHEY, CDR2 SVGEGT.

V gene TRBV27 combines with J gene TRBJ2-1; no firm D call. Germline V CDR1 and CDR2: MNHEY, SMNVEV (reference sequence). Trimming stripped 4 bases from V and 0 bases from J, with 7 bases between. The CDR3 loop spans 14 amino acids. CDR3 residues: CASSSGLSYNEQFF. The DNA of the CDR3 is TGTGCCAGCAGTTCCGGGCTCTCCTACAATGAGCAGTTCTTC.